This T cell receptor beta chain was recorded in a study of cytomegalovirus exposure and HLA in healthy donors. Study-level background: The Caucasian-associated ancestry cluster held roughly 78% of some 420 genotyped donors. Findings and limits, study-wide: Presence/absence analyses rested on an assumption that sequencing depth was roughly uniform across donors. Rarity marked most TCR sequences, yet some public TCRs occurred in many donors.

Comment on this clone: Its matching antigen is unknown.

Use of 60 Vbeta and 13 Jbeta primers characterized the PCR. Repertoires were generated with immunoSEQ multiplex PCR, while TCRdb's copy carries only in-frame clones and drops some. The repertoire holds 150,000 to 200,000 clones, with around 79% as singletons. Germline V gene lookup returns CDR1 SGHVS and CDR2 FNYEAQ. The CDR3 sequence is 14 residues long. The junction had 3 bases not matched to a gene; V was cut back by 4 bases and J by 4 bases. This receptor was identified in a woman aged 45-65 years in good health and CMV-seronegative. This chain connects TRBV7-6 to TRBJ2-5; TRBD2 matches 10 bases. Sequenced sample: PBMCs. CDR3: CASSSGTSAETQYF. The CDR3 nucleotides are TGTGCCAGCAGCTCCGGGACTAGCGCAGAGACCCAGTACTTC.